This T cell receptor beta chain comes out of a study of shared clonotypes between healthy human individuals. A word on this clone: The antigen is not known.

This CDR3 spans 12 amino acids. Trimming removed 10 bases at V and 2 bases at J, with 9 bases between. Germline CDR1 and CDR2: ENHRY and SYGVKD. General study results and limits: Generation probabilities of non-shared clonotypes were lower (relative to those shared by all four donors).

Genomic DNA (from each subset) was split evenly across several immunoSEQ plates. Each sorted subset replicate got 200 ng genomic DNA, approximately 27,000 genomes. This table comes from immunoSEQ multiplex PCR, and its TCRdb copy is limited to in-frame clones, with some not included. Of some 2,400,000 clones listed, approximately 94% were seen once; the top ten hold approximately 0.13%. The sequence derives from a man between 18 and 29 years old in good health. Sequenced: naive CD4+ T cells sorted from blood. Subset of the sample: CD45RA+ positively selected. This rearrangement joins TRBV10-3 to TRBJ1-5; D perhaps matches TRBD1 (5 bases). CDR3 DNA: TGTGCCACCAGGGAAGGCAATCAGCCCCAGCATTTT. Translation: CATREGNQPQHF.